The entry below describes one TCR beta chain. The sample comes from a study of blood T cell repertoires in COVID-19. About the research overall: Samples representing acute and convalescent COVID-19 were sourced from the United States, Italy and Spain. T cells, B-cell-depleted T cells, or PBMCs provided the cDNA or gDNA that served as material.

Sequencing was performed with immunoSEQ multiplex PCR; in TCRdb, only in-frame clones are kept and a portion is missing. The sample shows a few hundred thousand clones, around 89% of them seen only once. This CDR3 is 14 amino acids long. The V end lost 6 bases, the J end lost 2 bases, and 13 bases lay between the germline ends. Germline V gives CDR1 WSHSY, CDR2 SAAADI. Allocation to cohorts depended on clinical history reported by the participants. The clonotype was recovered from a woman aged 18-30 years with acute COVID-19. The V gene is TRBV10-2, the J gene TRBJ1-2; a weak D match, TRBD1 (6 bases). Sequencing used PBMCs or T cells enriched from blood (not recorded which). The CDR3 DNA follows: TGCGCCAGCAGGAGAGACAGGACCAACTATGGCTACACCTTC. The encoded protein is CASRRDRTNYGYTF.